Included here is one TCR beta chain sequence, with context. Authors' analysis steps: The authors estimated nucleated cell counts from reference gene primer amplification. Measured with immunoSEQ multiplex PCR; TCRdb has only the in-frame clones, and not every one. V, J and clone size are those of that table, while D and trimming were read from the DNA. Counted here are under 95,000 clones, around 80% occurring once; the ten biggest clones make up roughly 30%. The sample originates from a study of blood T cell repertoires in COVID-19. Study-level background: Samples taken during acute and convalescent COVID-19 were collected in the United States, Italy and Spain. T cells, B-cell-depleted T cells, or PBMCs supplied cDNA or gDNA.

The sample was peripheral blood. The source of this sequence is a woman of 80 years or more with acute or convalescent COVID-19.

The CDR3 loop reads CASSETGWGTTNEKLFF. CDR3 in DNA: TGTGCCAGCAGTGAAACAGGGTGGGGGACAACTAATGAAAAACTGTTTTTT. V and J are TRBV27 and TRBJ1-4; possible D gene TRBD1, 6 bases. This CDR3 has 17 residues. Trimming pared 5 bases from V and 0 bases from J, leaving 16 bases between. Germline V gene lookup returns CDR1 MNHEY and CDR2 SMNVEV (reference sequence).